The 27 T cell receptor beta chains reported below all come from one sample, sequenced in a study of human thymus T cells. Corrective cardiac surgery supplied the resected thymus tissue. The assay was immunoSEQ multiplex PCR, and TCRdb's table has in-frame clones only and misses some. The sample lists roughly 130,000 clones; around 94% were seen once. Material for sequencing was thymus tissue. The receptors were sampled from a boy younger than two with a congenital heart defect but otherwise immunologically healthy.

This clone came up once. The chain carries TRBV7-2 and TRBJ2-7, with 12 bases fitting TRBD2. This CDR3 has 16 amino acids. Germline V CDR1 and CDR2: SGHTA, FQGNSA. V gave up 5 bases and J gave up 2 bases; unmatched junction bases: 7. CDR3 nucleotide sequence: TGTGCCAGCAGCCCCCTAGCGGGGGGGCCCCCCTACGAGCAGTACTTC. Translation gives CASSPLAGGPPYEQYF.

This clone showed up just once. V is TRBV4-1 and J is TRBJ2-7, with D maybe TRBD1 (5 bases). The ends were cut back, 0 bases at V and 2 bases at J, with 14 bases in the middle. The CDR3 is made up of 16 amino acids. Germline lookup yields CDR1 MGHRA and CDR2 YSYEKL. The chain's CDR3 is CASSQDLRTTTYEQYF. The CDR3 nucleotides read TGCGCCAGCAGCCAAGATCTTCGGACAACGACCTACGAGCAGTACTTC.

This sequence joins TRBV6-5 and TRBJ1-1; no reliable D call. The ends were cut back, 2 bases at V and 0 bases at J, with 10 bases in the middle. CDR1 MNHEY and CDR2 SVGAGI come from the germline V gene. CDR3 length equals 15 residues. The chain's CDR3 is CASSYRRTMNTEAFF. As DNA, the CDR3 is TGTGCCAGCAGTTACAGGCGGACCATGAACACTGAAGCTTTCTTT.

This chain joins TRBV19 and TRBJ1-2; tentatively, D is TRBD1 (5 bases). V lost 3 bases and J 5 bases, leaving 19 bases between the germline ends. Germline CDR1 LNHDA, CDR2 SQIVND (reference sequence). The CDR3 contains 16 residues. CDR3 nucleotide sequence: TGTGCCAGTAGTATGGGCACGGGGGTATCAGGGTATGGCTACACCTTC. Protein: CASSMGTGVSGYGYTF. The whole variable domain, filled in from reference TRBV19 and TRBJ1-2, reads DGGITQSPKYLFRKEGQNVTLSCEQNLNHDAMYWYRQDPGQGLRLIYYSQIVNDFQKGDIAEGYSVSREKKESFPLTVTSAQKNPTAFYLCASSMGTGVSGYGYTFGSGTRLTVV.

The V and J genes are TRBV27 and TRBJ1-1; tentative D call: TRBD1 (5 bases). V was shortened by 8 bases and J by 1 base, with 11 bases between the two germline ends. The V gene's germline CDR1 is MNHEY and CDR2 SMNVEV (reference sequence). The CDR3 has 13 residues. The CDR3 protein is CASQGGTNTEAFF. The CDR3 DNA is TGTGCCAGCCAGGGAGGGACGAACACTGAAGCTTTCTTT.

The chain joins TRBV28 to TRBJ2-7, with no clear D. Trimming removed 3 bases from V and 6 bases from J, with 6 bases in between. This CDR3 has 11 amino acids. Germline V CDR1 and CDR2: MDHEN, SYDVKM. CDR3 protein: CASSFLFEQYF. For the CDR3, the DNA is TGTGCCAGCAGTTTCCTGTTCGAGCAGTACTTC.

This chain uses TRBV5-1 with TRBJ1-2; 7 bases are a match to TRBD1. V trimming: 3 bases; J trimming: 3 bases; junction bases outside the gene matches: 8. In germline, CDR1 is SGHRS, CDR2 YFSETQ. The CDR3 is 15 amino acids. CDR3 nucleotides: TGCGCCAGCAGCTGGAGGGGACAGAAAGACTATGGCTACACCTTC. This codes for CASSWRGQKDYGYTF.

This chain connects TRBV30 to TRBJ1-1, with 7 positions matching TRBD1. There are 13 residues in the CDR3. After removal of 3 bases from V and 4 bases from J, the junction contained 5 bases not matched to a gene. Germline lookup yields CDR1 GTSNPN and CDR2 SVGIG (reference sequence). The CDR3 nucleotides read TGTGCCTGGAGGGCCTACAGGGGCACTGAAGCTTTCTTT. Its translation: CAWRAYRGTEAFF. The full variable domain, in which reference TRBV30 and TRBJ1-1 provide the parts outside the CDR3, is SQTIHQWPATLVQPVGSPLSLECTVEGTSNPNLYWYRQAAGRGLQLLFYSVGIGQISSEVPQNLSASRPQDRQFILSSKKLLLSDSGFYLCAWRAYRGTEAFFGQGTRLTVV.

The CDR3 region is CAIGRTGSSNQPQHF. Written as DNA, the CDR3 is TGTGCCATCGGGAGGACAGGGTCAAGCAATCAGCCCCAGCATTTT. The chain joins TRBV10-3 to TRBJ1-5; 8 nucleotides agree with TRBD1. Germline V gene data show CDR1 as ENHRY and CDR2 as SYGVKD. Losses at the gene ends were 8 bases for V and 1 base for J; bases not matched to a gene: 7. This CDR3 has 15 residues.

The chain is built from TRBV10-3 and TRBJ2-1; 9 positions match TRBD2. The CDR3 length is 18 residues. CDR1 is ENHRY, CDR2 SYGVKD, per germline. The V segment lost 6 bases and the J segment 0 bases; nucleotides outside the gene matches: 12. CDR3 sequence reads: CAIRGVAGALSSYNEQFF. The CDR3 coding sequence is TGTGCCATCAGGGGGGTAGCGGGGGCCCTAAGCTCCTACAATGAGCAGTTCTTC.

The chain uses TRBV4-3 and TRBJ2-5, with TRBD2 matching over 13 bases. V was pared by 0 bases and J by 5 bases, with 9 bases of the junction left unmatched. The germline CDR1 and CDR2 sequences are LGHNA and YSLEER. The CDR3 loop spans 18 amino acids. CDR3 sequence reads: CASSQDAGTSGGAETQYF. Here the CDR3 DNA reads TGCGCCAGCAGCCAAGATGCGGGTACTAGCGGGGGGGCTGAGACCCAGTACTTC.

The V gene is TRBV4-3, the J gene TRBJ2-7, with TRBD2 as a possible D gene (5 bases). Trimming took 4 bases from V and 7 from J, leaving 29 bases between them. This CDR3 has 18 amino acids. CDR1 and CDR2 from the germline V gene are LGHNA and YSLEER. As DNA, the CDR3 is TGCGCCAGCAGCCCAGAGGGTCTAGAGCAACGTGGCGTTGGGGAGCAGTACTTC. Translating it yields CASSPEGLEQRGVGEQYF.

The chain couples TRBV10-2 to TRBJ1-6; D may be TRBD1 (5 bases). Per germline, CDR1 WSHSY and CDR2 SAAADI. The CDR3 covers 15 residues. The V gene lost 9 bases and the J gene lost 0 bases, with 12 bases spanning the gap. The DNA for the CDR3 is TGCGCCAGTACGGACAAAAGCTCCTATAATTCACCCCTCCACTTT. Its protein product is CASTDKSSYNSPLHF.

The genes are TRBV11-3 and TRBJ1-2; D may be TRBD1 (5 bases). The germline gives CDR1 SGHNT, CDR2 YENEEA. The ends were cut back, 11 bases at V and 0 bases at J, with 22 bases in the middle. The length of the CDR3 is 16 residues. The CDR3 nucleotides read TGTGCCGGCATCTCAGGAGGGGCGCTAGCTAACTATGGCTACACCTTC. Protein sequence: CAGISGGALANYGYTF.

This chain joins TRBV7-3 and TRBJ1-1; possibly TRBD1 for D (5 bases). In germline, CDR1 is SGHTA, CDR2 FQGTGA. CDR3 length: 15 residues. V dropped 5 bases and J dropped 1 base, with 14 bases sitting between them. Here the CDR3 reads CASSLWGPPNTEAFF. CDR3 in DNA: TGTGCCAGCAGCCTGTGGGGACCGCCGAACACTGAAGCTTTCTTT.

The gene calls are TRBV7-3 and TRBJ2-5; 15 nucleotides align to TRBD2. The CDR3 runs 17 residues. CDR1 is SGHTA, CDR2 FQGTGA, per germline. Trimming took 5 bases from V and 5 from J; bases not matched to a gene: 9. Here the CDR3 DNA reads TGTGCCAGCAGCCCGCGGACTAGCGGGGGGGCGTGGGAGACCCAGTACTTC. Translation: CASSPRTSGGAWETQYF.

V and J are TRBV28 and TRBJ1-5; no clear D. Trimming stripped 5 bases from V and 5 bases from J, with 13 bases between. The CDR3 covers 14 residues. In germline, CDR1 is MDHEN, CDR2 SYDVKM. The CDR3 loop reads CASSPGGTDQPQHF. The CDR3 DNA is TGTGCCAGCAGTCCTGGAGGTACGGATCAGCCCCAGCATTTT. Drawing the rest from reference TRBV28 and TRBJ1-5, the complete variable domain is DVKVTQSSRYLVKRTGEKVFLECVQDMDHENMFWYRQDPGLGLRLIYFSYDVKMKEKGDIPEGYSVSREKKERFSLILESASTNQTSMYLCASSPGGTDQPQHFGDGTRLSIL.

The J gene is TRBJ2-1, the V gene TRBV11-3, with D perhaps matching TRBD1 (6 bases). Between the trimmed V and J ends, which lost 5 bases and 6 bases, there was a span of 20 bases. Germline CDR1 is SGHNT and CDR2 is YENEEA. The CDR3 consists of 16 residues. The CDR3 nucleotides read TGTGCCAGCAGCCGAGATCCAAAAACAGGGTTCAATGAGCAGTTCTTC. It encodes CASSRDPKTGFNEQFF.

In this sample, this clone turned up a few times. This chain connects TRBV29-1 to TRBJ1-1; D not resolved. V gave up 4 bases and J gave up 10 bases, with 10 bases separating them. The CDR3 totals 10 residues. CDR1 is SQVTM and CDR2 is ANQGSEA in the germline V gene. CDR3 sequence (DNA): TGCAGCGTTGCGAAGGGAGTAGCTTTCTTT. Its translation is CSVAKGVAFF.

This rearrangement joins TRBV4-3 to TRBJ2-7; tentative D call: TRBD2 (5 bases). V lost 3 bases and J 4 bases, leaving 16 bases between the germline ends. Per germline, CDR1 LGHNA and CDR2 YSLEER. This CDR3 is built from 15 residues. CDR3 DNA sequence: TGCGCCAGCAGCCATGAGACGTCACGAGGGTACGAGCAGTACTTC. It is translated as CASSHETSRGYEQYF.

This clone showed up just once. The chain combines TRBV6-6 with TRBJ1-2, with 9 bases matching TRBD1. The CDR3 is 16 residues long. V lost 4 bases, J lost 6 bases, and 12 bases stayed unmatched. Germline loops: CDR1 MNHNY, CDR2 SVGAGI (reference sequence). CDR3 loop: CASSCSPGQGRDGYTF. For the CDR3, the DNA is TGTGCCAGCAGTTGCTCTCCGGGACAGGGAAGAGATGGCTACACCTTC.

The chain carries TRBV4-1 and TRBJ2-7; D is possibly TRBD1 (6 bases). This CDR3 is 13 amino acids long. Germline CDR1 reads MGHRA; CDR2 reads YSYEKL. V gave up 4 bases and J gave up 3 bases, with 10 bases separating them. CDR3 nucleotide sequence: TGCGCCAGCAGCCGATTGACAGGCTACGAGCAGTACTTC. It encodes CASSRLTGYEQYF.

The chain carries TRBV5-6 and TRBJ2-3; 11 nucleotides align to TRBD1. Germline CDR1 SGHDT, CDR2 YYEEEE. The CDR3 loop spans 16 amino acids. After removal of 3 bases from V and 2 bases from J, the junction contained 5 bases not matched to a gene. CDR3 nucleotide sequence: TGTGCCAGCAGCTACGGGACAGGGGGGATCACAGATACGCAGTATTTT. Translation gives CASSYGTGGITDTQYF.

This clone came up once. The chain employs TRBV11-2 and TRBJ2-1, with TRBD2 matching 10 bases. Losses at the gene ends were 5 bases for V and 4 bases for J; bases not matched to a gene: 8. The V gene's germline CDR1 is SGHAT and CDR2 FQNNGV. This CDR3 has 16 amino acids. DNA for the CDR3: TGTGCCAGCAGCCAAAGCGGGGGGGCTGTTTACAATGAGCAGTTCTTC. Its translation is CASSQSGGAVYNEQFF.

The chain combines TRBV5-6 with TRBJ2-5, with 14 bases identical to TRBD2. Unmatched junction bases numbered 5, after V lost 3 bases and J lost 4 bases. From germline, CDR1 is SGHDT and CDR2 YYEEEE. The CDR3 has 16 residues. The CDR3 is CASSSRLAGGRETQYF. The CDR3 DNA is TGTGCCAGCAGCTCTCGACTAGCGGGGGGGCGAGAGACCCAGTACTTC. Complete variable domain (other parts from reference TRBV5-6 and TRBJ2-5): DAGVTQSPTHLIKTRGQQVTLRCSPKSGHDTVSWYQQALGQGPQFIFQYYEEEERQRGNFPDRFSGHQFPNYSSELNVNALLLGDSALYLCASSSRLAGGRETQYFGPGTRLLVL.

The genes are TRBV28 and TRBJ2-3; 9 positions match TRBD1. The CDR3 loop spans 16 amino acids. Germline V CDR1 and CDR2: MDHEN, SYDVKM. V dropped 5 bases and J dropped 1; count of bases not matched to a gene: 7. CDR3 nucleotides: TGTGCCAGCAGTCTACACCGGGACAGGGGCACAGATACGCAGTATTTT. This gives the protein CASSLHRDRGTDTQYF.

The CDR3 reads CASTPQLGQGSDTQYF. The CDR3 coding sequence is TGCGCCAGCACCCCCCAGCTAGGACAGGGCTCAGATACGCAGTATTTT. This chain links TRBV5-1 with TRBJ2-3; TRBD1 matches 8 bases. Germline V gene data show CDR1 as SGHRS and CDR2 as YFSETQ. The CDR3 runs 16 residues. V shed 6 bases and J 4 bases; nucleotides not matched to a gene: 13.